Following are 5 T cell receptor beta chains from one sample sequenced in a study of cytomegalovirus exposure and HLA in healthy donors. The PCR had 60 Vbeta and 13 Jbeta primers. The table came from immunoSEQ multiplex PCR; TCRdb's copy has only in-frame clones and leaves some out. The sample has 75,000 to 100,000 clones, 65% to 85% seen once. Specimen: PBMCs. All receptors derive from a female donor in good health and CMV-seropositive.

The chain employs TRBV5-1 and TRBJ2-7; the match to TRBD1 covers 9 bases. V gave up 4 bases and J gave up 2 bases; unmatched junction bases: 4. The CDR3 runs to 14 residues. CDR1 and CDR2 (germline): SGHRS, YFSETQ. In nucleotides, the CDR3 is TGCGCCAGCAGCCATGGACAGGGGACCTACGAGCAGTACTTC. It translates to CASSHGQGTYEQYF.

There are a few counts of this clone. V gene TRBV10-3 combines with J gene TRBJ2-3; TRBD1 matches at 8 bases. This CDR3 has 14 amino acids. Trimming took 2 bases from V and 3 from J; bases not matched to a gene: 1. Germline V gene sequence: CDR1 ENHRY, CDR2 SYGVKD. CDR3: CAISEGQGTDTQYF. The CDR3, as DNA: TGTGCCATCAGTGAGGGACAGGGAACAGATACGCAGTATTTT.

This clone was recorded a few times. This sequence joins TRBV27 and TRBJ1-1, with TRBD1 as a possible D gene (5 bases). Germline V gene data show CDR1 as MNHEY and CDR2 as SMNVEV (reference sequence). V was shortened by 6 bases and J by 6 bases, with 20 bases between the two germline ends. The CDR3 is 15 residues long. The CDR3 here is CASSRGPQRTPEAFF. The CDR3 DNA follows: TGTGCCAGCAGCCGTGGACCGCAGAGGACACCTGAAGCTTTCTTT.

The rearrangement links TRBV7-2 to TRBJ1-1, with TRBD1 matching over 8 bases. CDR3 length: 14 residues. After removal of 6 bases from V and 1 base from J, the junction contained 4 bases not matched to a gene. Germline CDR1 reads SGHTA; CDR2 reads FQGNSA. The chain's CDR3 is CASRPDRGNTEAFF. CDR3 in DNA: TGTGCCAGCAGGCCAGACAGGGGGAACACTGAAGCTTTCTTT.

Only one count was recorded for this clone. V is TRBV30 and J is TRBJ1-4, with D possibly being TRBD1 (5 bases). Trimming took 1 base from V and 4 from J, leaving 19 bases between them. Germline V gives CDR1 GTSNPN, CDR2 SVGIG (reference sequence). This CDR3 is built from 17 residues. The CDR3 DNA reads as TGTGCCTGGAGTGCAGGCGGGGTGGGGCCGTTTAATGAAAAACTGTTTTTT. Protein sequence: CAWSAGGVGPFNEKLFF.